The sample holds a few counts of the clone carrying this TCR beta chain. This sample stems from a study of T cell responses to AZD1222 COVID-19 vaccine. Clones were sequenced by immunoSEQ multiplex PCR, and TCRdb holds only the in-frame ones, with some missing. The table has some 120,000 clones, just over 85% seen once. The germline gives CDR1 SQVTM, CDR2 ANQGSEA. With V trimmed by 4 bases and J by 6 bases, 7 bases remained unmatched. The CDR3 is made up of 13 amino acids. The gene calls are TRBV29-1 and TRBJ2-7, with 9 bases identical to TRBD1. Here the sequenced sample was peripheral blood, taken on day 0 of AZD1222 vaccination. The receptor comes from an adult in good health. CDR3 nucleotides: TGCAGCGTTGTTTCGGGACAGGGAGGCGAGCAGTACTTC. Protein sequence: CSVVSGQGGEQYF.